These 17 T cell receptor beta chains were all obtained from the same sample, sequenced in a study of blood T cell repertoires in COVID-19 (TCRdb year 2020). Library construction relied on the immunoSEQ multiplex PCR assay. The table comes from immuneACCESS by way of TCRdb, which keeps in-frame sequences with V and J called. Part of the clones is missing from these tables; in studies checked, under half for an unresolved V gene and the rest for unknown reasons. For this sample there are around 260,000 clones; 86% appear just once. In total, the top ten clones hold over 1.5% of the sample. The sequenced sample was peripheral blood. These receptors all come from a man aged 30-40 years with active or convalescent COVID-19.

The chain links TRBV11-2 to TRBJ2-3; D is unclear. This CDR3 has 17 residues. Germline lookup yields CDR1 SGHAT and CDR2 FQNNGV. V lost 5 bases to trimming and J lost 0 bases, with 18 bases between them. As DNA, the CDR3 is TGTGCCAGCAGCCCCAAAGGTCCGAGACTCAGCACAGATACGCAGTATTTT. This codes for CASSPKGPRLSTDTQYF.

The chain is built from TRBV5-8 and TRBJ2-7, with 8 bases lining up with TRBD1. The CDR3 has 15 residues. The germline V gene encodes CDR1 SGHTS and CDR2 YDEGEE. V shed 0 bases and J 2 bases; nucleotides not matched to a gene: 4. CDR3 protein: CASSLVRTGTYEQYF. The CDR3 bases are TGTGCCAGCAGCTTGGTTCGGACAGGGACCTACGAGCAGTACTTC.

The J gene is TRBJ1-1, the V gene TRBV5-1; perhaps TRBD1 as D (6 bases). CDR3 length equals 14 residues. Germline-derived CDR1 and CDR2 are SGHRS and YFSETQ. Trimming pared 4 bases from V and 1 base from J, leaving 11 bases between. This CDR3 reads CASSVGHRNTEAFF. The CDR3 DNA is TGCGCCAGCAGCGTGGGACACCGGAACACTGAAGCTTTCTTT.

The chain recombines TRBV11-2 with TRBJ1-4, with a tentative D call TRBD1 (6 bases). The CDR3 loop spans 14 amino acids. Germline CDR1 and CDR2: SGHAT and FQNNGV. Between the trimmed V and J ends, which lost 5 bases and 10 bases, there was a span of 17 bases. This CDR3 reads CASSQTGSVRKLFF. For the CDR3, the DNA is TGTGCCAGCAGCCAAACAGGGTCGGTGCGAAAACTGTTTTTT.

The rearrangement joins TRBV5-4 to TRBJ1-1, with 10 bases identical to TRBD1. The CDR3 runs 18 residues. With V trimmed by 0 bases and J by 2 bases, 10 bases remained unmatched. Looked up from germline, CDR1 is SGHNT and CDR2 is YYREEE (reference sequence). CDR3 sequence: CASSLVRGGQGKNTEAFF. CDR3 in DNA: TGTGCCAGCAGCTTGGTTAGGGGGGGACAGGGGAAAAACACTGAAGCTTTCTTT.

V is TRBV5-5 and J is TRBJ2-5; perhaps TRBD1 as D (5 bases). The CDR3 is 14 amino acids. Germline V gene sequence: CDR1 SGHKS, CDR2 YYEKEE (reference sequence). V was pared by 0 bases and J by 4 bases, with 10 bases between. CDR3: CASSLAGQGETQYF. The CDR3 DNA sequence: TGTGCCAGCAGCTTGGCCGGACAAGGAGAGACCCAGTACTTC.

The chain couples TRBV5-6 to TRBJ2-2; D perhaps matches TRBD1 (5 bases). Germline V gives CDR1 SGHDT, CDR2 YYEEEE. V lost 2 bases and J 1 base, leaving 15 bases between the germline ends. The CDR3 has 17 residues. CDR3 protein: CASSLTLGLRNTGELFF. CDR3 coding DNA: TGTGCCAGCAGCTTAACGCTGGGGCTAAGGAACACCGGGGAGCTGTTTTTT.

This clone has ten or more counts. The chain couples TRBV4-1 to TRBJ2-1; 8 positions agree with TRBD1. CDR1 is MGHRA, CDR2 YSYEKL, per germline. V dropped 3 bases and J dropped 9; count of bases not matched to a gene: 10. This CDR3 comprises 15 residues. The CDR3 region is CASSHAGQGNGEQFF. The CDR3 bases are TGCGCCAGCAGCCATGCAGGACAGGGTAACGGTGAGCAGTTCTTC.

The rearrangement uses TRBV9 and TRBJ1-5, with D possibly matching TRBD1 (5 bases). This CDR3 spans 14 amino acids. CDR1 SGDLS and CDR2 YYNGEE come from the germline V gene. Trimming took off 4 bases at V and 4 bases at J, with 12 bases between the two ends. The CDR3 reads CASSPNTGNQPQHF. The CDR3 DNA follows: TGTGCCAGCAGCCCCAATACAGGTAATCAGCCCCAGCATTTT.

The rearrangement uses TRBV12-5 and TRBJ2-7, with TRBD2 identical over 10 bases. V shed 3 bases, J shed 1 base, and the junction held 12 bases outside the gene matches. This CDR3 comprises 18 residues. Germline-derived CDR1 and CDR2 are LGHNT and FRNRAP. The CDR3 nucleotides read TGTGCTAGTGGTTTTGAGGTGCTAGCGGGGGAGGTTTCCTACGAGCAGTACTTC. Translated: CASGFEVLAGEVSYEQYF.

The chain carries TRBV19 and TRBJ1-2; D is uncertain. The germline gives CDR1 LNHDA, CDR2 SQIVND (reference sequence). V lost 3 bases, J lost 8 bases, and 13 bases lay in between. The length of the CDR3 is 13 residues. CDR3 nucleotide sequence: TGTGCCAGTAGTATTGAGGGTGAGGGCGGCTACACCTTC. The encoded protein is CASSIEGEGGYTF.

The rearrangement joins TRBV7-8 to TRBJ1-1; D is undetermined. V was trimmed by 5 bases and J by 1 base, leaving 11 bases between them. CDR1 is SGHVS and CDR2 is FQNEAQ in the germline V gene. This CDR3 has 14 residues. CDR3 protein: CASSPDFTNTEAFF. The CDR3 DNA reads as TGTGCCAGCAGCCCGGACTTCACGAACACTGAAGCTTTCTTT.

The rearrangement uses TRBV6-2 or TRBV6-3 and TRBJ2-7, with TRBD1 as a possible D gene (5 bases). The length of the CDR3 is 17 residues. With 4 bases removed from V and 4 bases from J, the gap between germline ends came to 23 bases. Germline V gene lookup returns CDR1 MNHEY and CDR2 SVGEGT. CDR3 DNA: TGTGCCAGCAGTTTTGCCAGGGTCCGTGTACCGTCGTACGAGCAGTACTTC. Translation: CASSFARVRVPSYEQYF.

This clone turned up a few times. The chain recombines TRBV6-6 with TRBJ1-2, with TRBD1 matching 8 bases. This CDR3 comprises 15 residues. Germline loops: CDR1 MNHNY, CDR2 SVGAGI (reference sequence). The trim removed 6 bases at V and 5 bases at J, leaving 11 bases unmatched. The CDR3 DNA reads TGTGCCAGCAGCCGCTCGGTACAGGGGGGTTATGGCTACACCTTC. Translation: CASSRSVQGGYGYTF.

This chain joins TRBV19 and TRBJ1-5, with a possible D match to TRBD1 (6 bases). The germline V gene encodes CDR1 LNHDA and CDR2 SQIVND (reference sequence). V gave up 5 bases and J gave up 7 bases, with 15 bases separating them. CDR3 length: 14 residues. CDR3 protein: CASSSAGAQQPQHF. Written as DNA, the CDR3 is TGTGCCAGTAGTTCCGCGGGGGCGCAACAGCCCCAGCATTTT.

As regards this clone: The same CDR3 can be traced to other DNA sequences in this sample. The chain recombines TRBV7-2 with TRBJ2-1; 7 bases are shared with TRBD1. The CDR3 consists of 13 residues. Germline values: CDR1 SGHTA, CDR2 FQGNSA. The junction had 3 bases not matched to a gene; V was cut back by 3 bases and J by 7 bases. CDR3 coding DNA: TGTGCCAGCAGCTTCGACAGGGTAAATGAGCAGTTCTTC. Translation gives CASSFDRVNEQFF.

The gene calls are TRBV4-1 and TRBJ2-2; 9 bases map to TRBD1. The CDR3 runs to 15 residues. Trimming removed 4 bases from V and 6 bases from J; junction bases left unmatched: 6. Germline V gene data show CDR1 as MGHRA and CDR2 as YSYEKL. The DNA of the CDR3 is TGCGCCAGCAGCCTCGCGACAGGGGGTTCCGGGGAGCTGTTTTTT. Translation gives CASSLATGGSGELFF.